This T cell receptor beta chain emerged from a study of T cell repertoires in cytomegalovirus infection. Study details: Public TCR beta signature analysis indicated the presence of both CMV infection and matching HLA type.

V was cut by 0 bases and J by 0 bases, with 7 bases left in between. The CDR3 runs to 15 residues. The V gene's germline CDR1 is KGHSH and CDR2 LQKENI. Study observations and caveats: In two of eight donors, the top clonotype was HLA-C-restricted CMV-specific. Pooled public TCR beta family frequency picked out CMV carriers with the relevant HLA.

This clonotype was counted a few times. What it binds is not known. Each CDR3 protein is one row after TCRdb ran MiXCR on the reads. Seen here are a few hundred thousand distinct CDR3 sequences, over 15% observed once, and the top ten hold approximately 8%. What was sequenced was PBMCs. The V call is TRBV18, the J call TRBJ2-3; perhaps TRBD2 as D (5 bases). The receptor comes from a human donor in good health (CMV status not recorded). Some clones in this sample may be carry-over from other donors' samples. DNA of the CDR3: TGTGCCAGCTCACCACCGGCTAGCAGCACAGATACGCAGTATTTT. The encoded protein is CASSPPASSTDTQYF.